This T cell receptor (beta chain) emerged from a study of blood T cell repertoires in COVID-19. Study summary: Both acute and convalescent COVID-19 samples were obtained from the United States, Italy and Spain.

The CDR3 has 17 amino acids. The V and J ends lost 4 bases and 0 bases, in that order; junction bases with no gene match: 11. Germline V lookup: CDR1 MGHRA, CDR2 YSYEKL. A single count supports this clone. Authors' data handling: Amplified reference gene primers provided the basis for estimating nucleated cell counts. Here immunoSEQ multiplex PCR was the method, and the copy in TCRdb shows in-frame clones only, minus some. V and J calls and clone size are those listed in that table; D and trimming were worked out from the DNA. Of under 350,000 clones listed, over 85% are singletons. Living in 24 US areas, the participants were between 18 and 89 years of age. Recovery among Cohort 3 donors was established by two negative PCRs, clearance, or symptom resolution.

This TCR derives from a woman in her sixties or seventies who had recovered from COVID-19. This chain links TRBV4-1 with TRBJ2-7; 8 bases match TRBD1. Sequencing was done on a sample of PBMCs or T cells enriched from blood (not recorded which). The CDR3 protein is CASSRILTGGISYEQYF. DNA of the CDR3: TGCGCCAGCAGCCGCATACTAACAGGGGGTATCTCCTACGAGCAGTACTTC.